Listed below are T cell receptor beta chains from one sample, sequenced in a study of T cell changes during pregnancy in multiple sclerosis. Repertoires were generated with immunoSEQ multiplex PCR, while TCRdb's copy carries only in-frame clones and drops some. Here the sample spans under 50,000 clones, around 93% being singletons. Sample: CD8+ T cells from peripheral blood mononuclear cells, taken after pregnancy. The receptors originated from a female donor with multiple sclerosis, enrolled in a pregnancy study. CDR3s include the opening cysteine and the closing phenylalanine or tryptophan. The order of the fields is CDR3 DNA, CDR3 protein, V gene, clone size, CDR3 length, D gene, J gene. The D gene is left open where the match is weak. Only part of the rows carry a size: once, few, many, or a class if the clone is expanded.

cdr3_nt: TGTGCCAGCAGCTACTCAAGCGGGGGGTATGGAAACACCATATATTTT
cdr3_aa: CASSYSSGGYGNTIYF
v_call: TRBV9
clone_size: NA
cdr3_length: 16
d_call: NA
j_call: TRBJ1-3

cdr3_nt: TGTGCTAGTGGCTTCCGAACCGGGGACAGGGCCGACGGGGAGCTGTTTTTT
cdr3_aa: CASGFRTGDRADGELFF
v_call: TRBV12-5
clone_size: NA
cdr3_length: 17
d_call: TRBD1
j_call: TRBJ2-2

cdr3_nt: TGTGCCTGGGGACTAGCAGGAGCGGTTGAGCAGTTCTTC
cdr3_aa: CAWGLAGAVEQFF
v_call: TRBV30
clone_size: NA
cdr3_length: 13
d_call: TRBD2
j_call: TRBJ2-1

cdr3_nt: TGTGCCAGCAGCCTCCGGACAGCTAACACTGAAGCTTTCTTT
cdr3_aa: CASSLRTANTEAFF
v_call: TRBV7-6
clone_size: NA
cdr3_length: 14
d_call: NA
j_call: TRBJ1-1

cdr3_nt: TGTGCCAGCCCATCCAAAAGTCCCGGGACAGGGGGAGTGGAGACCCAGTACTTC
cdr3_aa: CASPSKSPGTGGVETQYF
v_call: TRBV19
clone_size: NA
cdr3_length: 18
d_call: TRBD1
j_call: TRBJ2-5

cdr3_nt: TGTGCCAGCAGCTTGGAAGGCAGGGGGTTCAACACCGGGGAGCTGTTTTTT
cdr3_aa: CASSLEGRGFNTGELFF
v_call: TRBV5-8
clone_size: NA
cdr3_length: 17
d_call: TRBD1
j_call: TRBJ2-2

cdr3_nt: TGTGCCAGCAGCTTCCTGGACAGGAACACTGAAGCTTTCTTT
cdr3_aa: CASSFLDRNTEAFF
v_call: TRBV5-4
clone_size: NA
cdr3_length: 14
d_call: NA
j_call: TRBJ1-1

cdr3_nt: TGTGCCAGCAGCGTAGTTGGGGGGATCGGGGAGCTGTTTTTT
cdr3_aa: CASSVVGGIGELFF
v_call: TRBV9
clone_size: NA
cdr3_length: 14
d_call: NA
j_call: TRBJ2-2

cdr3_nt: TGTGCCACCCGAGGGGGTACCGGGGAGCTGTTTTTT
cdr3_aa: CATRGGTGELFF
v_call: TRBV28
clone_size: NA
cdr3_length: 12
d_call: NA
j_call: TRBJ2-2

cdr3_nt: TGCGCCAGCAGCCAAGGATGGACAGTGAACACTGAAGCTTTCTTT
cdr3_aa: CASSQGWTVNTEAFF
v_call: TRBV4-3
clone_size: NA
cdr3_length: 15
d_call: NA
j_call: TRBJ1-1

cdr3_nt: TGTGCCAGCAGTTCAGGACTAGCGGGGTACAATGAGCAGTTCTTC
cdr3_aa: CASSSGLAGYNEQFF
v_call: TRBV27
clone_size: NA
cdr3_length: 15
d_call: TRBD2
j_call: TRBJ2-1

cdr3_nt: TGTGCCAGCAGTTCTGACAGGGGATATTGGGAGACCCAGTACTTC
cdr3_aa: CASSSDRGYWETQYF
v_call: TRBV27
clone_size: NA
cdr3_length: 15
d_call: TRBD1
j_call: TRBJ2-5

cdr3_nt: TGCAGCGTTGAAGATGGAGTAAACACTGAAGCTTTCTTT
cdr3_aa: CSVEDGVNTEAFF
v_call: TRBV29-1
clone_size: few
cdr3_length: 13
d_call: NA
j_call: TRBJ1-1

cdr3_nt: TGCGCCAGCAGCCAAATACAGGGGTCGCCCACTGAAGCTTTCTTT
cdr3_aa: CASSQIQGSPTEAFF
v_call: TRBV4-1
clone_size: NA
cdr3_length: 15
d_call: TRBD1
j_call: TRBJ1-1

cdr3_nt: TGCGCCAGCAGCCGGACAGCGACCACTGAAGCTTTCTTT
cdr3_aa: CASSRTATTEAFF
v_call: TRBV4-1
clone_size: NA
cdr3_length: 13
d_call: NA
j_call: TRBJ1-1

cdr3_nt: TGTGCCAGCAGCTACTTAGCGGCCAAAAACATTCAGTACTTC
cdr3_aa: CASSYLAAKNIQYF
v_call: TRBV11-2
clone_size: NA
cdr3_length: 14
d_call: NA
j_call: TRBJ2-4

cdr3_nt: TGTGCCAGCAGTGACTCAGGGTACCAGCCCCAGCATTTT
cdr3_aa: CASSDSGYQPQHF
v_call: TRBV2
clone_size: once
cdr3_length: 13
d_call: NA
j_call: TRBJ1-5

cdr3_nt: TGCAGCGTCTCCGGGATCACAGATACGCAGTATTTT
cdr3_aa: CSVSGITDTQYF
v_call: TRBV29-1
clone_size: NA
cdr3_length: 12
d_call: NA
j_call: TRBJ2-3

cdr3_nt: TGTGCCACCAGCAGCGGACAGGGGATCTACAATGAGCAGTTCTTC
cdr3_aa: CATSSGQGIYNEQFF
v_call: TRBV15
clone_size: NA
cdr3_length: 15
d_call: TRBD1
j_call: TRBJ2-1

cdr3_nt: TGTGCCAGCAGCCCGACGTTAGGGAGCTCCTACAATGAGCAGTTCTTC
cdr3_aa: CASSPTLGSSYNEQFF
v_call: TRBV11-3
clone_size: NA
cdr3_length: 16
d_call: NA
j_call: TRBJ2-1

cdr3_nt: TGTGCCAGCAGCTTGAAATGGACTAGCGGAGTTAGCACAGATACGCAGTATTTT
cdr3_aa: CASSLKWTSGVSTDTQYF
v_call: TRBV5-6
clone_size: NA
cdr3_length: 18
d_call: TRBD2
j_call: TRBJ2-3

cdr3_nt: TGTGCCAGCAGCTTAGGAGGACGCTGGGACAGTCGGAACACCGGGGAGCTGTTTTTT
cdr3_aa: CASSLGGRWDSRNTGELFF
v_call: TRBV7-6
clone_size: NA
cdr3_length: 19
d_call: TRBD1
j_call: TRBJ2-2

cdr3_nt: TGCGCCAGCAGTGAGTCTATAGAATGGGGACAGAATTCACCCCTCCACTTT
cdr3_aa: CASSESIEWGQNSPLHF
v_call: TRBV10-1
clone_size: NA
cdr3_length: 17
d_call: TRBD1
j_call: TRBJ1-6

cdr3_nt: TGTGCCAGCAGCGGACTGGGAGCGCGGAACAATGAGCAGTTCTTC
cdr3_aa: CASSGLGARNNEQFF
v_call: TRBV9
clone_size: NA
cdr3_length: 15
d_call: NA
j_call: TRBJ2-1